This T cell receptor beta chain was identified in a study of cytomegalovirus exposure and HLA in healthy donors. Using immunoSEQ multiplex PCR, the repertoire was profiled, and TCRdb retains in-frame clones only, with some absent. The sample lists some 77,000 clones, approximately 96% occurring once. Specimen: PBMCs. The receptor was isolated from a man aged 18 to 29 in good health and CMV-seropositive.

CDR3 in DNA: TGTGCCAGTAACGGGGATTTTGGAGAGACCCAGTACTTC. Its translation: CASNGDFGETQYF. This chain uses TRBV19 with TRBJ2-5; tentatively, D is TRBD2 (5 bases). The V and J ends lost 7 bases and 4 bases respectively, with 13 bases between them. In germline, CDR1 is LNHDA, CDR2 SQIVND (reference sequence). This CDR3 has 13 residues.